These 4 T cell receptor beta chains came from one sample sequenced in a study of blood T cell repertoires in COVID-19. Libraries were prepared by immunoSEQ multiplex PCR; TCRdb keeps only in-frame clonotypes and omits some of them. The table records roughly 52,000 clones, 80% to 90% of them present only once. Sequenced material: peripheral blood. The receptors here all came from a man aged 45-60 years with acute or convalescent COVID-19.

The V and J genes are TRBV28 and TRBJ2-2, with 8 positions matching TRBD1. The germline V gene has CDR1 MDHEN and CDR2 SYDVKM. This CDR3 spans 14 amino acids. After removal of 5 bases from V and 6 bases from J, the junction contained 5 bases not matched to a gene. CDR3: CASSPGQGAGELFF. CDR3 nucleotides: TGTGCCAGCAGTCCTGGACAGGGTGCCGGGGAGCTGTTTTTT.

This chain's CDR3 is CASSGDRAKGSYGYTF. The CDR3 coding sequence is TGTGCCAGCAGTGGGGACAGAGCTAAAGGGAGCTATGGCTACACCTTC. The gene calls are TRBV7-8 and TRBJ1-2; 7 positions agree with TRBD1. This CDR3 region has 16 residues. Germline trimming cut 6 bases from V and 4 bases from J; bases unmatched to any gene: 14. The germline CDR1 and CDR2 sequences are SGHVS and FQNEAQ.

V usage is TRBV5-4 and J usage is TRBJ2-7, with a possible D match to TRBD2 (5 bases). V was trimmed by 1 base and J by 3 bases, leaving 8 bases between them. Germline CDR1 SGHNT, CDR2 YYREEE (reference sequence). This CDR3 has 13 residues. CDR3 amino acids: CASSLIGSYEQYF. The CDR3 DNA sequence: TGTGCCAGCAGCTTGATAGGGAGCTACGAGCAGTACTTC.

This chain links TRBV6-5 with TRBJ2-3, with 11 bases aligning to TRBD2. There are 15 residues in the CDR3. Trimming cost V 7 bases and J 0 bases; bases outside gene matches: 3. Germline CDR1 is MNHEY and CDR2 is SVGAGI. Written as DNA, the CDR3 is TGTGCCAGCACACTAGCGGGGGCTAGCACAGATACGCAGTATTTT. Protein product: CASTLAGASTDTQYF.